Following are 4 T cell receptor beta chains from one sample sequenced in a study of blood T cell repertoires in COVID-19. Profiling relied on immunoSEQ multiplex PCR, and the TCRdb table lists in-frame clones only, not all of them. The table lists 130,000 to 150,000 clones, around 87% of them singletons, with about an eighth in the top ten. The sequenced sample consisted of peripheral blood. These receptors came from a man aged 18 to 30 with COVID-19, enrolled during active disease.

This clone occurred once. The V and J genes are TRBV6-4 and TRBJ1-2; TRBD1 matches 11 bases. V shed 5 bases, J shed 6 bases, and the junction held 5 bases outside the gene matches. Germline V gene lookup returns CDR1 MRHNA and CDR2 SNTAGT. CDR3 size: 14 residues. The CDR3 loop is CASSTGTGGDGYTF. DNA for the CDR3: TGTGCCAGCAGTACCGGGACAGGGGGGGATGGCTACACCTTC.

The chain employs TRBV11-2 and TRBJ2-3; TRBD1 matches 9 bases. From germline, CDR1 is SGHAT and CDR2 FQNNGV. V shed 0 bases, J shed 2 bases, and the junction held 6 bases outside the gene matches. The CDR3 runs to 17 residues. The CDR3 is CASSLEGTGPITDTQYF. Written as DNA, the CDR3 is TGTGCCAGCAGCTTAGAGGGGACAGGGCCCATCACAGATACGCAGTATTTT.

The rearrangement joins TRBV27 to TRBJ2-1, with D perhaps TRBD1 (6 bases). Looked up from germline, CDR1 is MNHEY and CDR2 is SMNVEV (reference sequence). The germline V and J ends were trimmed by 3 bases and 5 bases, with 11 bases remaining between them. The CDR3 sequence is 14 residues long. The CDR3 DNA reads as TGTGCCAGCAGTTTCGCAGGGGCCGACAATGAGCAGTTCTTC. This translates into CASSFAGADNEQFF.

The CDR3 is CASSTSTTEADQPQHF. CDR3 DNA sequence: TGTGCCAGTAGCACGTCGACAACGGAGGCGGACCAGCCCCAGCATTTT. This rearrangement joins TRBV19 to TRBJ1-5; no reliable D call. The length of the CDR3 is 16 residues. CDR1 and CDR2 from the germline V gene are LNHDA and SQIVND (reference sequence). The V gene lost 6 bases and the J gene lost 7 bases, with 22 bases spanning the gap.